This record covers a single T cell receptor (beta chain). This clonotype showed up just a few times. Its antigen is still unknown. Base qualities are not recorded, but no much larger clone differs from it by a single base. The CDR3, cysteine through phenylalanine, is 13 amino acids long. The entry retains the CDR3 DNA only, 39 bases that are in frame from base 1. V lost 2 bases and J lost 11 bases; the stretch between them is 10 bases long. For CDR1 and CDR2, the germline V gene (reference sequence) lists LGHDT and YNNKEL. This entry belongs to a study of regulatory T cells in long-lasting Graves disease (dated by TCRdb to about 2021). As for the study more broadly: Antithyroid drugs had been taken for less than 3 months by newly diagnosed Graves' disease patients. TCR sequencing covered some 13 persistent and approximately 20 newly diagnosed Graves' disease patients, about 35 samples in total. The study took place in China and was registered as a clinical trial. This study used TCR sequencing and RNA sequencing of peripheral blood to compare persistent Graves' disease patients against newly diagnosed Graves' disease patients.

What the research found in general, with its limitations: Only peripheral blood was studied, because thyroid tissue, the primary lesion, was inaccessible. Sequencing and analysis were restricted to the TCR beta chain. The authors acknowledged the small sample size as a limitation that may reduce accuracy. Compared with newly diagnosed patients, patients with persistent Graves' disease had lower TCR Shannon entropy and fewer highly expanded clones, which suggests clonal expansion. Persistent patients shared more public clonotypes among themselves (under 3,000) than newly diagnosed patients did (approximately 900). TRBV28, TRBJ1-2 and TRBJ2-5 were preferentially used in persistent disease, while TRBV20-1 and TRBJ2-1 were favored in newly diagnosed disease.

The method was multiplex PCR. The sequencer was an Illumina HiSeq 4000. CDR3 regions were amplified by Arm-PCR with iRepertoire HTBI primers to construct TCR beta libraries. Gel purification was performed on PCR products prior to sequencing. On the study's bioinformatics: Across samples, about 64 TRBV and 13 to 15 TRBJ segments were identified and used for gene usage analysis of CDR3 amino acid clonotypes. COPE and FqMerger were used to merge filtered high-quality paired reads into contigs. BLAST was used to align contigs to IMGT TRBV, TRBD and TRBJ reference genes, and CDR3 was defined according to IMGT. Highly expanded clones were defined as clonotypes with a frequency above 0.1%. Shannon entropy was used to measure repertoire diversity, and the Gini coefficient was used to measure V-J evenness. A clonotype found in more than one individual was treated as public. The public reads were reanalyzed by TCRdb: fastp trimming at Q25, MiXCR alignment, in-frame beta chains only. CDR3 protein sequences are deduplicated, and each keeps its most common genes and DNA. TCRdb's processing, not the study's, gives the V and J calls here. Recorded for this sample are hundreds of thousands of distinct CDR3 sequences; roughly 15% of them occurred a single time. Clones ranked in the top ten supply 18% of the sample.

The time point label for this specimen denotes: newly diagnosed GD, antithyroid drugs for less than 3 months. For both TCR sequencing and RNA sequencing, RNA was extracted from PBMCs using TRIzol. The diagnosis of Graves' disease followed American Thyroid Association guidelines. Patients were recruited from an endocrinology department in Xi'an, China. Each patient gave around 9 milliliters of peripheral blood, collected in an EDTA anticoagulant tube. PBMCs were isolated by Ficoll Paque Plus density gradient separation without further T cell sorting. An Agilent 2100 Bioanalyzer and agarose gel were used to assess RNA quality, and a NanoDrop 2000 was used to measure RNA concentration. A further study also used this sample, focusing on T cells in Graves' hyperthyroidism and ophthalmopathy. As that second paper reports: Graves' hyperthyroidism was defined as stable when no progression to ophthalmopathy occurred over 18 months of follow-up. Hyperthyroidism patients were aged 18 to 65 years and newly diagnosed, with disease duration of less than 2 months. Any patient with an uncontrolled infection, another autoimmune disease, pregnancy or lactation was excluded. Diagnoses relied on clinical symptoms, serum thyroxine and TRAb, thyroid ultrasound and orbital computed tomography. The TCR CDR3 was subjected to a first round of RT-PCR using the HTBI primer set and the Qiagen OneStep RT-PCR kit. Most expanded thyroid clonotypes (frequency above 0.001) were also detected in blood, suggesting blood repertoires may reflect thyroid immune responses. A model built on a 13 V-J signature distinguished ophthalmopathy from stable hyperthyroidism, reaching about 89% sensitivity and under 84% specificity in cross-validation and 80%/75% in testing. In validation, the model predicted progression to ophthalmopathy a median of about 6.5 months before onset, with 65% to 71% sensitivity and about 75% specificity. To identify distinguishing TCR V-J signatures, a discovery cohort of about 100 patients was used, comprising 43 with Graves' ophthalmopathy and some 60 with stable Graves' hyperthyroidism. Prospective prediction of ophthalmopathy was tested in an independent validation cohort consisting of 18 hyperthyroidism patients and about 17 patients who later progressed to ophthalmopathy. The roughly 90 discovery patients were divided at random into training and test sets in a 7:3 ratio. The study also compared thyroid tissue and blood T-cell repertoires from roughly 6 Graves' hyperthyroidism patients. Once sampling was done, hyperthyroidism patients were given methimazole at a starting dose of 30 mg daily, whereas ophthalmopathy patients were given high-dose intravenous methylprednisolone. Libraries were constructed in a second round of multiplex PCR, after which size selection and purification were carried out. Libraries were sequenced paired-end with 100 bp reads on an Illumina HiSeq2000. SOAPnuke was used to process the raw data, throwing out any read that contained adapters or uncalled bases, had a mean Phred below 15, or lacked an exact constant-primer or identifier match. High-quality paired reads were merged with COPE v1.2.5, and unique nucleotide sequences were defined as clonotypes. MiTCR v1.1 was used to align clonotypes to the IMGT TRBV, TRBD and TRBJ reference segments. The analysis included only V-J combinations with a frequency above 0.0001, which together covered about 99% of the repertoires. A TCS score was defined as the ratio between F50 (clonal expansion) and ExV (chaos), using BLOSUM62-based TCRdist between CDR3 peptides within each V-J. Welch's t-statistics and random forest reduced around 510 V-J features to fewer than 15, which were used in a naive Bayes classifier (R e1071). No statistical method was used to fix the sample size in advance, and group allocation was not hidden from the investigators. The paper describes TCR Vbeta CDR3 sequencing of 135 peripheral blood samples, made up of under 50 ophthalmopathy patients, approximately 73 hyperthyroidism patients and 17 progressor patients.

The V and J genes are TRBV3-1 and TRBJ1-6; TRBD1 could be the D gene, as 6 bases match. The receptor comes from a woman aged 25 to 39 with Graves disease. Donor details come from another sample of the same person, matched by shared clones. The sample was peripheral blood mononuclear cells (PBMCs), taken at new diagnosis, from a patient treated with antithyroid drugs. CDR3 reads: CASSQRTEAPLHF. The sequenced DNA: TGTGCCAGCAGCCAAAGGACAGAAGCACCCCTCCACTTT. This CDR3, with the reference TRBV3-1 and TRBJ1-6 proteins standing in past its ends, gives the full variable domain DTAVSQTPKYLVTQMGNDKSIKCEQNLGHDTMYWYKQDSKKFLKIMFSYNNKELIINETVPNRFSPKSPDKAHLNLHINSLELGDSAVYFCASSQRTEAPLHFGNGTRLTVT.